The next 27 T cell receptor beta chains were all read from a single sample in a study of regulatory T cells in long-lasting Graves disease. HTBI primers from iRepertoire and Arm-PCR of CDR3 regions yielded the TCR beta libraries. TCRdb passed the multiplex PCR reads through MiXCR, listing each CDR3 protein once. The sample lists roughly 450,000 distinct CDR3 sequences, around 20% seen once, with roughly 28% in the top ten. Time point indicated: persistent/refractory GD, antithyroid drugs over 5 years with positive TRAb. Extracted RNA from PBMCs served as the source of the TCR library. The starting material was peripheral blood mononuclear cells (PBMCs), obtained when the disease was refractory, from a patient treated with antithyroid drugs. The receptors shown here come from a female donor with Graves disease.

This clonotype came up many times. This sequence joins TRBV12-3 or TRBV12-4 and TRBJ2-7, with D perhaps TRBD1 (7 bases). CDR3 size: 16 residues. The V gene lost 3 bases and the J gene lost 2 bases, with 17 bases spanning the gap. The CDR3 reads CASSFGPGGQAYEQYF. Written as DNA, the CDR3 is TGTGCCAGCAGTTTTGGTCCAGGGGGGCAGGCCTACGAGCAGTACTTC.

This clonotype was counted between two and nine times. The chain joins TRBV7-9 to TRBJ2-2, with D possibly matching TRBD1 (6 bases). The germline V and J ends were trimmed by 4 bases and 6 bases, with 15 bases remaining between them. The CDR3 loop spans 15 amino acids. Germline loops: CDR1 SEHNR, CDR2 FQNEAQ (reference sequence). Here the CDR3 DNA reads TGTGCCAGCAGCTCGACAGGTGGTAGTGCCGGGGAGCTGTTTTTT. This translates into CASSSTGGSAGELFF.

This clonotype was detected a few times. This chain joins TRBV19 and TRBJ1-2; D unresolved. This CDR3 spans 13 amino acids. Germline V lookup: CDR1 LNHDA, CDR2 SQIVND (reference sequence). Trimming took 8 bases from V and 3 from J, leaving 13 bases between them. The CDR3 DNA is TGTGCCAGTTCTAGTTCGGCCTACTATGGCTACACCTTC. It codes for CASSSSAYYGYTF.

A single count supports this clonotype. Likely a read error: the CDR3 ends without its conserved phenylalanine or tryptophan. V usage is TRBV20-1 and J usage is TRBJ2-6; tentative D call: TRBD1 (7 bases). The V and J ends lost 3 bases and 1 base respectively, with 13 bases between them. Per the germline V gene, CDR1 is DFQATT and CDR2 is SNEGSKA (reference sequence). CDR3 length: 16 residues. CDR3 residues: CSASSGGLSGANVLTL. Written as DNA, the CDR3 is TGCAGTGCTAGTTCAGGGGGGCTATCTGGGGCCAACGTCCTGACTCTC.

Ten or more counts support this clonotype. V and J are TRBV2 and TRBJ2-7, with D possibly being TRBD1 (6 bases). V dropped 2 bases and J dropped 5 bases, with 13 bases sitting between them. CDR3 length: 14 residues. Germline assignment: CDR1 SNHLY and CDR2 FYNNEI. The CDR3 nucleotides read TGTGCCAGCAGTGAAAGGGGCCAGGGGAACGAGCAGTACTTC. Encoded protein: CASSERGQGNEQYF.

V and J are TRBV10-3 and TRBJ2-7; 10 bases are shared with TRBD2. The germline CDR1 and CDR2 sequences are ENHRY and SYGVKD. The V segment lost 2 bases and the J segment 5 bases; nucleotides outside the gene matches: 6. The CDR3 loop spans 15 amino acids. CDR3: CAISEPGLAVDEQYF. The DNA of the CDR3 is TGTGCCATCAGTGAGCCCGGACTAGCGGTGGACGAGCAGTACTTC.

This clonotype showed up just a few times. V and J are TRBV4-2 and TRBJ1-2; D gene unclear. The CDR3 runs to 15 residues. Germline CDR1 is LGHNA and CDR2 is YNFKEQ. The V end was cut by 0 bases, the J end by 3 bases, with 11 bases between. DNA for the CDR3: TGTGCCAGCAGCCAAGACCGGCAAAGTTACTATGGCTACACCTTC. As protein: CASSQDRQSYYGYTF.

The table lists this clonotype with many counts. The gene calls are TRBV19 and TRBJ1-1, with unresolved D. Germline-derived CDR1 and CDR2 are LNHDA and SQIVND (reference sequence). V was clipped by 3 bases and J by 4 bases, with 9 bases between them. This CDR3 has 13 residues. CDR3 nucleotides: TGTGCCAGTAGTATGAGTCATTTCACTGAAGCTTTCTTT. It specifies CASSMSHFTEAFF.

The rearrangement joins TRBV20-1 to TRBJ2-7; 9 positions agree with TRBD2. Losses at the gene ends were 3 bases for V and 3 bases for J; bases not matched to a gene: 12. The CDR3 consists of 16 residues. Germline V gene lookup returns CDR1 DFQATT and CDR2 SNEGSKA (reference sequence). CDR3 DNA sequence: TGCAGTGCTAGGATGGTAGCGGGAGCGCTCAGCTACGAGCAGTACTTC. Translated: CSARMVAGALSYEQYF.

This clonotype was seen ten or more times. This chain connects TRBV24-1 to TRBJ2-7; D uncertain. Germline assignment: CDR1 KGHDR and CDR2 SFDVKD. This CDR3 is 15 amino acids long. Trimming took 4 bases from V and 2 from J, leaving 14 bases between them. As DNA, the CDR3 is TGTGCCACCAGTGACCCCACAACCACTACCTACGAGCAGTACTTC. The encoded protein is CATSDPTTTTYEQYF.

This clonotype was counted only a few times. The chain links TRBV6-2 or TRBV6-3 to TRBJ1-6; no reliable D call. V was clipped by 6 bases and J by 4 bases, with 4 bases between them. Germline V lookup: CDR1 MNHEY, CDR2 SVGEGT. The CDR3 is 12 amino acids. CDR3 nucleotide sequence: TGTGCCAGCAGCGAGTATAATTCACCCCTCCACTTT. This sequence encodes CASSEYNSPLHF.

This clonotype was observed a few times. V gene TRBV4-1 combines with J gene TRBJ2-7; no definite D call. The CDR3 length is 14 residues. Trimming removed 4 bases from V and 3 bases from J, with 13 bases in between. Per the germline V gene, CDR1 is MGHRA and CDR2 is YSYEKL. The CDR3, as DNA: TGCGCCAGCAGCCCCGAGCTGTCCAGCTACGAGCAGTACTTC. Residues: CASSPELSSYEQYF.

The table lists this clonotype with a few counts. The V call is TRBV28, the J call TRBJ2-2; D is possibly TRBD2 (5 bases). Germline CDR1 is MDHEN and CDR2 is SYDVKM. Trimming pared 10 bases from V and 1 base from J, leaving 13 bases between. The CDR3 consists of 14 residues. The CDR3 sequence: CATERSGNTGELFF. DNA for the CDR3: TGTGCCACCGAGAGGAGCGGGAACACCGGGGAGCTGTTTTTT.

This chain uses TRBV20-1 with TRBJ1-1, with 8 bases lining up with TRBD1. Trimming took 3 bases from V and 2 from J; bases not matched to a gene: 5. The germline gives CDR1 DFQATT, CDR2 SNEGSKA (reference sequence). The CDR3 has 14 residues. The CDR3 DNA follows: TGCAGTGCTAGGGACAGGGTTTTAAACACTGAAGCTTTCTTT. This translates into CSARDRVLNTEAFF.

This clonotype was counted many times. The chain links TRBV7-2 to TRBJ2-2; possible D gene TRBD2, 6 bases. The CDR3 loop spans 18 amino acids. V lost 5 bases, J lost 7 bases, and 26 bases lay in between. CDR1 is SGHTA, CDR2 FQGNSA, per germline. CDR3 nucleotide sequence: TGTGCCAGCAGCCCGCAGCGACGGGGGACCGGGGGAGGCGGGGAGCTGTTTTTT. Translated, it gives CASSPQRRGTGGGGELFF.

This clonotype has at least ten counts. The rearrangement links TRBV29-1 to TRBJ1-2; D is uncertain. This CDR3 contains 14 residues. Germline assignment: CDR1 SQVTM and CDR2 ANQGSEA. The V end was cut by 1 base, the J end by 2 bases, with 11 bases between. CDR3: CSVEALLKNYGYTF. The CDR3 DNA sequence: TGCAGCGTTGAAGCTTTGCTCAAGAACTATGGCTACACCTTC. Using reference TRBV29-1 and TRBJ1-2 for the parts outside the CDR3, the full variable domain is SAVISQKPSRDICQRGTSLTIQCQVDSQVTMMFWYRQQPGQSLTLIATANQGSEATYESGFVIDKFPISRPNLTFSTLTVSNMSPEDSSIYLCSVEALLKNYGYTFGSGTRLTVV.

The table lists this clonotype with many counts. The V gene is TRBV6-2 or TRBV6-3, the J gene TRBJ1-4; D might be TRBD1 (6 bases). The germline CDR1 and CDR2 sequences are MNHEY and SVGEGT. V gave up 5 bases and J gave up 5 bases, with 15 bases separating them. CDR3 length: 15 residues. In nucleotides, the CDR3 is TGTGCCAGCAGTCCCGGGGGGGGACAAAATGAAAAACTGTTTTTT. This codes for CASSPGGGQNEKLFF.

This clonotype was counted at least ten times. The chain is built from TRBV30 and TRBJ2-2; maybe TRBD1 (5 bases). The germline V and J ends were trimmed by 4 bases and 2 bases, with 11 bases remaining between them. This CDR3 is 14 amino acids long. Germline CDR1 is GTSNPN and CDR2 is SVGIG (reference sequence). In DNA form, the CDR3 reads TGTGCCTGGAAGGGGCAGACAAACACCGGGGAGCTGTTTTTT. Translating it yields CAWKGQTNTGELFF.

This clonotype was detected ten times or more. The J gene is TRBJ2-7, the V gene TRBV15; 14 bases fit TRBD2. The CDR3 has 14 amino acids. Germline CDR1 and CDR2: LNHNV and YYDKDF (reference sequence). With 0 bases clipped from V and 12 bases from J, the junction kept 4 bases outside the gene matches. The DNA for the CDR3 is TGTGCCACCAGCAGAGATGGGACTAGCGGGAGCCCGTACTTC. This encodes CATSRDGTSGSPYF.

In this sample, this clonotype turned up a few times. J is TRBJ2-1 and V is TRBV10-3; TRBD2 agrees at 11 bases. The CDR3 sequence is 18 residues long. V gave up 2 bases and J gave up 9 bases; unmatched junction bases: 15. The V gene's germline CDR1 is ENHRY and CDR2 SYGVKD. As DNA, the CDR3 is TGTGCCATCAGTGAGAGAAAAAATAGCGGGAGGGCCAGCAGTGAGCAGTTCTTC. This codes for CAISERKNSGRASSEQFF.

Concerning this clonotype: This may be a read error, as it is one base from a much larger clone. The CDR3 nucleotides are TGTGCCAGCAGTGAAAAAACGAACACTGGAGCTTTCTTT. It translates to CASSEKTNTGAFF. The rearrangement joins TRBV6-1 to TRBJ1-1; the D is unclear. CDR1 and CDR2 (germline): MNHNS, SASEGT. CDR3 length equals 13 residues.

This clonotype was detected ten times or more. The chain carries TRBV12-3 or TRBV12-4 and TRBJ1-5; perhaps TRBD1 as D (5 bases). V was pared by 5 bases and J by 2 bases, with 13 bases between. The CDR3 covers 15 residues. CDR3 in amino acids: CASSPQGGGNQPQHF. The CDR3 DNA reads as TGTGCCAGCAGTCCCCAGGGTGGGGGCAATCAGCCCCAGCATTTT.

This clonotype was detected ten times or more. The chain links TRBV27 to TRBJ1-1; 9 nucleotides match TRBD1. The V and J ends lost 5 bases and 8 bases, in that order; junction bases with no gene match: 6. CDR1 is MNHEY, CDR2 SMNVEV, per germline (reference sequence). The CDR3 spans 13 residues. The chain's CDR3 is CASSPLTGGEAFF. In DNA, the CDR3 is TGTGCCAGCAGTCCTCTGACAGGGGGAGAAGCTTTCTTT.

V is TRBV18 and J is TRBJ2-2; D possibly corresponds to TRBD2 (5 bases). Germline values: CDR1 KGHSH, CDR2 LQKENI. V was trimmed by 8 bases and J by 1 base, leaving 20 bases between them. This CDR3 spans 17 amino acids. The CDR3: CASPPPWSGRNTGELFF. The CDR3 DNA reads as TGTGCCAGCCCCCCCCCGTGGTCGGGGAGGAACACCGGGGAGCTGTTTTTT.

The table lists this clonotype with a few counts. This chain joins TRBV7-9 and TRBJ2-7; a possible D gene is TRBD2 (6 bases). The CDR3 covers 15 residues. V was shortened by 5 bases and J by 6 bases, with 20 bases between the two germline ends. Per the germline V gene, CDR1 is SEHNR and CDR2 is FQNEAQ (reference sequence). CDR3 in DNA: TGTGCCAGCAGCCCGACGGGACTCCGTTTCCCCGAGCAGTACTTC. It codes for CASSPTGLRFPEQYF. The variable domain in full, with the rest retrieved from reference TRBV7-9 and TRBJ2-7, is DTGVSQNPRHKITKRGQNVTFRCDPISEHNRLYWYRQTLGQGPEFLTYFQNEAQLEKSRLLSDRFSAERPKGSFSTLEIQRTEQGDSAMYLCASSPTGLRFPEQYFGPGTRLTVT.

This clonotype has at least ten counts. The rearrangement links TRBV7-2 to TRBJ2-7; a possible D gene is TRBD1 (6 bases). CDR3 length: 12 residues. Germline values: CDR1 SGHTA, CDR2 FQGNSA. Trimming shortened V by 5 bases and J by 6 bases, and 11 bases separated the two germline ends. CDR3 bases: TGTGCCAGCAGCAGGACAGTCCCCGAGCAGTACTTC. Its translation is CASSRTVPEQYF.

This clonotype was seen at least ten times. The rearrangement links TRBV30 to TRBJ1-2, with D possibly matching TRBD1 (5 bases). CDR1 and CDR2 (germline): GTSNPN, SVGIG (reference sequence). The length of the CDR3 is 11 residues. Trimming left V 5 bases short and J 4 bases short, with 8 bases between. CDR3 nucleotide sequence: TGTGCCTGGTATCAGGGCTATGGCTACACCTTC. Residues: CAWYQGYGYTF.